This TCR beta chain was documented in a study of cytomegalovirus exposure and HLA in healthy donors. Study results and caveats: Later work found that TCR association rates differed between HLA loci; DRB1 had the most and HLA-C the fewest. In an earlier analysis, productive rearrangement rates for most beta V segments clustered near 87% or 30%. V- and J-gene trimming of TCR beta was linked (in a later analysis) to a missense DCLRE1C variant. Reports credit the classifier with highly specific, highly sensitive diagnosis of cytomegalovirus status.

In the PCR, 60 Vbeta and 13 Jbeta primers were used. Here immunoSEQ multiplex PCR was the method, and the copy in TCRdb shows in-frame clones only, minus some. The table lists approximately 210,000 clones, roughly 80% of them singletons. Germline-derived CDR1 and CDR2 are GTSNPN and SVGIG (reference sequence). V lost 1 base, J lost 4 bases, and 6 bases stayed unmatched. The CDR3 consists of 15 residues. Of note for this clone: No antigen is known for it.

The sequence derives from a woman aged 25 to 39 in good health and CMV-seropositive. The sequenced material came from PBMCs. The V gene is TRBV30, the J gene TRBJ2-3; 9 nucleotides align to TRBD2. In nucleotides, the CDR3 is TGTGCCTGGAGTGAGGGGCTAGCGGGGTCAGATACGCAGTATTTT. Its protein product is CAWSEGLAGSDTQYF.